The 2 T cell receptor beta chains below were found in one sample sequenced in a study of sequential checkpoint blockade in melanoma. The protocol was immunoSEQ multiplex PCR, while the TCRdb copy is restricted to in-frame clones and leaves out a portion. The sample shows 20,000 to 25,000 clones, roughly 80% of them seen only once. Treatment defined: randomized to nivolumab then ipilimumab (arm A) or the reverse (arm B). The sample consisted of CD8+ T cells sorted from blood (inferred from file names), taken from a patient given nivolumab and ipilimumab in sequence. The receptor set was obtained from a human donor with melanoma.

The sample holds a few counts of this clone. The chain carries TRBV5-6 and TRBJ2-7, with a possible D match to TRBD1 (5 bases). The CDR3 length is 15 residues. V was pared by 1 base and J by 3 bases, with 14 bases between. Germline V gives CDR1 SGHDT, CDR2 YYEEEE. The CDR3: CASSLLWAGIYEQYF. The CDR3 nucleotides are TGTGCCAGCAGCTTGCTATGGGCAGGGATCTACGAGCAGTACTTC. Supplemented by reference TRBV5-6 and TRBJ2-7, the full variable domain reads DAGVTQSPTHLIKTRGQQVTLRCSPKSGHDTVSWYQQALGQGPQFIFQYYEEEERQRGNFPDRFSGHQFPNYSSELNVNALLLGDSALYLCASSLLWAGIYEQYFGPGTRLTVT.

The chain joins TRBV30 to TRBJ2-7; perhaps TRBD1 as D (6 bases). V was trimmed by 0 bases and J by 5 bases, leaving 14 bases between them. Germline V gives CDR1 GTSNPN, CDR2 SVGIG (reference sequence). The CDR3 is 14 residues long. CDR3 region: CAWSVKGVGDEQYF. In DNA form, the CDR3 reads TGTGCCTGGAGTGTAAAGGGGGTCGGGGACGAGCAGTACTTC.